Listed here are 32 T cell receptor beta chains from one sample, sequenced in a study of beta chain features in type 1 diabetes. Expressed TCRB transcripts were sequenced because the isolated RNA had all been reverse transcribed beforehand. The protocol was immunoSEQ multiplex PCR, while the TCRdb copy is restricted to in-frame clones and leaves out a portion. In the table there are roughly 240,000 clones, 68% of which are singletons. Material for sequencing was naive CD4+ T cells from blood. The receptors were sampled from a young man in good health.

The chain combines TRBV4-2 with TRBJ2-7; a possible D gene is TRBD1 (6 bases). Between the trimmed V and J ends, which lost 1 base and 0 bases, there was a span of 10 bases. Germline V gene lookup returns CDR1 LGHNA and CDR2 YNFKEQ. The CDR3 has 15 residues. The CDR3 here is CASSQAGQSSYEQYF. The CDR3 bases are TGTGCCAGCAGCCAAGCAGGACAGAGCTCCTACGAGCAGTACTTC.

The CDR3 loop is CATSPPRGTADQPQHF. CDR3 nucleotide sequence: TGTGCCACCAGCCCACCAAGGGGGACAGCCGATCAGCCCCAGCATTTT. The gene calls are TRBV15 and TRBJ1-5, with 7 positions matching TRBD1. Germline assignment: CDR1 LNHNV and CDR2 YYDKDF (reference sequence). The CDR3 consists of 16 residues. J was trimmed by 5 bases and V by 5 bases; bases with no gene match: 12.

CDR3 bases: TGCGCCAGCAGCCAAGAACCGGGGCCCCGCAATGAGCAGTTCTTC. Translation: CASSQEPGPRNEQFF. The V call is TRBV4-3, the J call TRBJ2-1; D possibly uses TRBD1 or TRBD2 (5 bases each). The CDR3 contains 15 residues. CDR1 is LGHNA, CDR2 YSLEER, per germline. Trimming removed 0 bases from V and 6 bases from J, with 12 bases in between.

The chain couples TRBV10-3 to TRBJ2-6, with D uncertain. The CDR3 extends over 13 amino acids. The ends were cut back, 11 bases at V and 0 bases at J, with 8 bases in the middle. CDR1 and CDR2 from the germline V gene are ENHRY and SYGVKD. DNA of the CDR3: TGTGCCGCCTGGTACTCTGGGGCCAACGTCCTGACTTTC. Protein sequence: CAAWYSGANVLTF.

The rearrangement uses TRBV5-1 and TRBJ2-5; D perhaps matches TRBD2 (5 bases). CDR1 is SGHRS and CDR2 is YFSETQ in the germline V gene. The CDR3 contains 15 residues. Trimming pared 1 base from V and 3 bases from J, leaving 13 bases between. CDR3 protein: CASSLNGGSEETQYF. In DNA form, the CDR3 reads TGCGCCAGCAGCTTGAACGGCGGTAGCGAAGAGACCCAGTACTTC.

This chain joins TRBV14 and TRBJ2-3; TRBD2 is a possible D gene (5 bases). Germline CDR1 and CDR2: SGHDN and FVKESK. V was trimmed by 4 bases and J by 1 base, leaving 12 bases between them. This CDR3 is built from 15 residues. This chain's CDR3 is CASSPQRFGTDTQYF. CDR3 in DNA: TGTGCCAGCAGCCCCCAGCGGTTTGGCACAGATACGCAGTATTTT. Filled out from reference TRBV14 and TRBJ2-3, the complete variable domain reads EAGVTQFPSHSVIEKGQTVTLRCDPISGHDNLYWYRRVMGKEIKFLLHFVKESKQDESGMPNNRFLAERTGGTYSTLKVQPAELEDSGVYFCASSPQRFGTDTQYFGPGTRLTVL.

CDR3 coding DNA: TGTGCCAGCTCCGACAGGGCTAGTTATAATTCACCCCTCCACTTT. This gives the protein CASSDRASYNSPLHF. The chain combines TRBV19 with TRBJ1-6; 7 positions agree with TRBD1. This CDR3 has 15 residues. Per the germline V gene, CDR1 is LNHDA and CDR2 is SQIVND (reference sequence). V dropped 9 bases and J dropped 4; count of bases not matched to a gene: 9.

The chain couples TRBV2 to TRBJ2-1; a possible D gene is TRBD1 (6 bases). V was shortened by 0 bases and J by 8 bases, with 11 bases between the two germline ends. Germline lookup yields CDR1 SNHLY and CDR2 FYNNEI. The CDR3 spans 14 residues. CDR3 loop: CASSEALPGDEQFF. Here the CDR3 DNA reads TGTGCCAGCAGTGAAGCGCTTCCAGGGGATGAGCAGTTCTTC.

In regard to this clone: The sample holds other DNA sequences that translate to the same CDR3. This rearrangement joins TRBV30 to TRBJ2-7; 9 bases are shared with TRBD1. This CDR3 has 14 residues. The ends lost 2 bases at V and 2 bases at J; junction bases unmatched: 4. CDR1 GTSNPN and CDR2 SVGIG come from the germline V gene (reference sequence). The CDR3 is CAWSPGQGPYEQYF. In nucleotides, the CDR3 is TGTGCCTGGAGTCCCGGACAGGGGCCCTACGAGCAGTACTTC.

The chain recombines TRBV9 with TRBJ2-3; 8 bases match TRBD1. Germline values: CDR1 SGDLS, CDR2 YYNGEE. J was trimmed by 0 bases and V by 3 bases; bases with no gene match: 3. The CDR3 spans 15 residues. The CDR3 bases are TGTGCCAGCAGCGGACAGGGGCATAGCACAGATACGCAGTATTTT. It specifies CASSGQGHSTDTQYF.

The gene calls are TRBV10-3 and TRBJ2-3, with a tentative D call TRBD2 (6 bases). Trimming stripped 9 bases from V and 5 bases from J, with 15 bases between. Germline assignment: CDR1 ENHRY and CDR2 SYGVKD. The length of the CDR3 is 13 residues. CDR3 sequence (DNA): TGTGCCATATGGAGGGAGTCGAAAGATACGCAGTATTTT. Its protein is CAIWRESKDTQYF.

The chain uses TRBV18 and TRBJ2-1; TRBD2 matches at 10 bases. The junction had 9 bases not matched to a gene; V was cut back by 3 bases and J by 10 bases. The CDR3 runs 15 residues. Germline CDR1 and CDR2: KGHSH and LQKENI. CDR3 loop: CASSPAGTSVREQFF. In DNA form, the CDR3 reads TGTGCCAGCTCACCGGCGGGGACTAGCGTACGGGAGCAGTTCTTC.

The genes are TRBV27 and TRBJ1-5; 9 bases map to TRBD1. V shed 5 bases and J 0 bases; nucleotides not matched to a gene: 5. The CDR3 extends over 16 amino acids. The germline V gene encodes CDR1 MNHEY and CDR2 SMNVEV (reference sequence). The CDR3 loop reads CASSTSTGGSNQPQHF. CDR3 DNA sequence: TGTGCCAGCAGTACCTCGACAGGGGGTAGCAATCAGCCCCAGCATTTT.

The chain has TRBV30 and TRBJ1-1; the D is unclear. In germline, CDR1 is GTSNPN, CDR2 SVGIG (reference sequence). The CDR3 extends over 13 amino acids. The V gene lost 3 bases and the J gene lost 1 base, with 9 bases spanning the gap. CDR3 sequence reads: CAWRAGKNTEAFF. The CDR3 DNA follows: TGTGCCTGGAGAGCAGGAAAGAACACTGAAGCTTTCTTT.

This clone was counted once. The V call is TRBV30, the J call TRBJ1-1; D not resolved. V lost 4 bases, J lost 5 bases, and 11 bases lay in between. CDR1 is GTSNPN, CDR2 SVGIG, per germline (reference sequence). The CDR3 runs 12 residues. This CDR3 is CAWNLVGTEAFF. The DNA for the CDR3 is TGTGCCTGGAACCTTGTTGGGACTGAAGCTTTCTTT. Complete variable domain (other parts from reference TRBV30 and TRBJ1-1): SQTIHQWPATLVQPVGSPLSLECTVEGTSNPNLYWYRQAAGRGLQLLFYSVGIGQISSEVPQNLSASRPQDRQFILSSKKLLLSDSGFYLCAWNLVGTEAFFGQGTRLTVV.

As for this clone: At the DNA level, this CDR3 is encoded by other sequences in the same sample as well. CDR3: CSVLAGGTDTQYF. In DNA form, the CDR3 reads TGCAGCGTTCTAGCGGGGGGCACAGATACGCAGTATTTT. The V gene is TRBV29-1, the J gene TRBJ2-3; 10 positions match TRBD2. CDR3 size: 13 residues. V was pared by 5 bases and J by 1 base, with 0 bases of the junction left unmatched. The germline V gene encodes CDR1 SQVTM and CDR2 ANQGSEA.

V is TRBV13 and J is TRBJ2-3; 8 bases are a match to TRBD1. The trim removed 0 bases at V and 10 bases at J, leaving 12 bases unmatched. CDR1 is PRHDT, CDR2 FYEKMQ, per germline (reference sequence). The CDR3 sequence is 16 residues long. CDR3 residues: CASSLGTGGYRNAQYF. CDR3 in DNA: TGTGCCAGCAGCTTAGGCACAGGGGGATATCGTAATGCGCAGTATTTT.

The V and J genes are TRBV11-2 and TRBJ1-1; D uncertain. Trimming pared 2 bases from V and 6 bases from J, leaving 10 bases between. Germline-derived CDR1 and CDR2 are SGHAT and FQNNGV. The CDR3 length is 13 residues. DNA for the CDR3: TGTGCCAGCAGCTTAAGTCTCGCCTCTGAAGCTTTCTTT. Its protein is CASSLSLASEAFF.

This clone occurred a few times. The gene calls are TRBV30 and TRBJ2-7, with D perhaps being TRBD1 or TRBD2 (5 bases each). Germline V CDR1 and CDR2: GTSNPN, SVGIG (reference sequence). V lost 2 bases and J 0 bases, leaving 23 bases between the germline ends. CDR3 size: 18 residues. CDR3 region: CAWSSGPSKWASSYEQYF. For the CDR3, the DNA is TGTGCCTGGAGTTCGGGACCCTCCAAGTGGGCGAGCTCCTACGAGCAGTACTTC.

This chain connects TRBV29-1 to TRBJ1-2; perhaps TRBD1 as D (6 bases). The CDR3 totals 12 residues. The V and J ends lost 5 bases and 5 bases respectively, with 12 bases between them. Germline V gene data show CDR1 as SQVTM and CDR2 as ANQGSEA. DNA of the CDR3: TGCAGCGTTCTCGGACAGAATTATGGCTACACCTTC. Translation gives CSVLGQNYGYTF.

The chain employs TRBV7-2 and TRBJ2-2, with D hard to call. The V gene lost 5 bases and the J gene lost 7 bases, with 8 bases spanning the gap. The CDR3 totals 12 residues. The germline V gene has CDR1 SGHTA and CDR2 FQGNSA. This CDR3 reads CASSPAIGELFF. DNA for the CDR3: TGTGCCAGCAGCCCCGCTATCGGGGAGCTGTTTTTT.

The V call is TRBV29-1, the J call TRBJ2-7; D gene uncertain. Germline values: CDR1 SQVTM, CDR2 ANQGSEA. This CDR3 comprises 11 residues. Trimming removed 4 bases from V and 9 bases from J, with 13 bases in between. CDR3 loop: CSVGGSDGQYF. CDR3 in DNA: TGCAGCGTTGGGGGATCGGATGGGCAGTACTTC.

This rearrangement joins TRBV30 to TRBJ2-7; 8 nucleotides line up with TRBD1. Trimming took 0 bases from V and 5 from J; bases not matched to a gene: 6. The CDR3 is 14 residues long. Germline CDR1 GTSNPN, CDR2 SVGIG (reference sequence). CDR3 in DNA: TGTGCCTGGAGTGTTGGACAGGGAAGAAACGAGCAGTACTTC. Protein: CAWSVGQGRNEQYF.

V gene TRBV7-2 combines with J gene TRBJ2-7; 10 bases match TRBD2. The CDR3 length is 13 residues. V shed 8 bases and J 3 bases; nucleotides not matched to a gene: 4. CDR1 and CDR2 (germline): SGHTA, FQGNSA. The CDR3 DNA follows: TGTGCCAGCTGTCCTAGCGGGAGCTACGAGCAGTACTTC. It is translated as CASCPSGSYEQYF.

The table lists this clone with a few counts. This chain links TRBV4-3 with TRBJ2-4; the D gene is possibly TRBD1 (6 bases). Germline V gene sequence: CDR1 LGHNA, CDR2 YSLEER. The ends were cut back, 0 bases at V and 2 bases at J, with 17 bases in the middle. The CDR3 loop spans 18 amino acids. CDR3 region: CASSQDFKGDHSKNIQYF. As DNA, the CDR3 is TGCGCCAGCAGCCAAGATTTCAAGGGGGATCATTCCAAAAACATTCAGTACTTC.

The rearrangement joins TRBV7-2 to TRBJ1-1, with D unclear. The germline CDR1 and CDR2 sequences are SGHTA and FQGNSA. This CDR3 region has 16 residues. The V end was cut by 0 bases, the J end by 4 bases, with 15 bases between. CDR3 residues: CASSLASGGVGTEAFF. DNA of the CDR3: TGTGCCAGCAGCTTAGCTAGTGGAGGAGTCGGCACTGAAGCTTTCTTT.

This rearrangement joins TRBV9 to TRBJ1-2; no definite D call. V was cut by 4 bases and J by 2 bases, with 15 bases left in between. The germline CDR1 and CDR2 sequences are SGDLS and YYNGEE. The CDR3 is made up of 15 amino acids. CDR3 amino acids: CASSTEGGKNYGYTF. CDR3 sequence (DNA): TGTGCCAGCAGCACAGAGGGAGGGAAGAACTATGGCTACACCTTC.

The rearrangement joins TRBV25-1 to TRBJ2-1; D is perhaps TRBD2 (6 bases). The CDR3 extends over 12 amino acids. The germline gives CDR1 MGHDK, CDR2 SYGVNS. Trimming pared 5 bases from V and 5 bases from J, leaving 7 bases between. For the CDR3, the DNA is TGTGCCAGCAGTTCGGGGGACAATGAGCAGTTCTTC. Translation gives CASSSGDNEQFF.

The V gene is TRBV10-3, the J gene TRBJ1-1, with a tentative D call TRBD1 (6 bases). Per the germline V gene, CDR1 is ENHRY and CDR2 is SYGVKD. The CDR3 is made up of 12 amino acids. V lost 5 bases and J 8 bases, leaving 12 bases between the germline ends. CDR3 sequence: CAISPGEKEAFF. As DNA, the CDR3 is TGTGCCATCAGTCCAGGGGAGAAAGAAGCTTTCTTT.

This chain joins TRBV29-1 and TRBJ2-4; 9 positions agree with TRBD1. CDR1 is SQVTM, CDR2 ANQGSEA, per germline. This CDR3 comprises 12 residues. With 5 bases clipped from V and 7 bases from J, the junction kept 3 bases outside the gene matches. CDR3 sequence (DNA): TGCAGCGTTAGGACAGGGGATAACATTCAGTACTTC. Its translation: CSVRTGDNIQYF.

The rearrangement links TRBV2 to TRBJ2-5; 10 bases line up with TRBD2. Trimming took 3 bases from V and 5 from J; bases not matched to a gene: 6. The germline CDR1 and CDR2 sequences are SNHLY and FYNNEI. The CDR3 has 15 residues. The CDR3 region has the DNA TGTGCCAGCAGTGATTTGCTAGCGGGGGCCGAGACCCAGTACTTC. Its translation: CASSDLLAGAETQYF.

The chain combines TRBV4-1 with TRBJ1-2; D uncertain. Germline lookup yields CDR1 MGHRA and CDR2 YSYEKL. Trimming took 5 bases from V and 4 from J, leaving 8 bases between them. The CDR3 has 12 amino acids. The CDR3 here is CASSSPGYGYTF. The CDR3 DNA is TGCGCCAGCAGCTCTCCCGGCTATGGCTACACCTTC.